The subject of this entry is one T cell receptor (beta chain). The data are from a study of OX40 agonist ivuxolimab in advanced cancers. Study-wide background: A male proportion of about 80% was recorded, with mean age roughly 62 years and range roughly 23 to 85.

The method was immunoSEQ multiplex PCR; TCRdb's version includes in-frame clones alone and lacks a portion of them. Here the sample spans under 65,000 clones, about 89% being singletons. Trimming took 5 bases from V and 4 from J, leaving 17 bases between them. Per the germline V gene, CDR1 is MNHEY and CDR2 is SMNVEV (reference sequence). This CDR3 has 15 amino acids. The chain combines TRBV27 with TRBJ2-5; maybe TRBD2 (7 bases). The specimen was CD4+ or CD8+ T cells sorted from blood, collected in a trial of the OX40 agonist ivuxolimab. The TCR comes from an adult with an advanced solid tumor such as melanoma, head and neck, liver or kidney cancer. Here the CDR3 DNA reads TGTGCCAGCAGTCTACAGGGAGGGTGGACAGAGACCCAGTACTTC. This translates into CASSLQGGWTETQYF.